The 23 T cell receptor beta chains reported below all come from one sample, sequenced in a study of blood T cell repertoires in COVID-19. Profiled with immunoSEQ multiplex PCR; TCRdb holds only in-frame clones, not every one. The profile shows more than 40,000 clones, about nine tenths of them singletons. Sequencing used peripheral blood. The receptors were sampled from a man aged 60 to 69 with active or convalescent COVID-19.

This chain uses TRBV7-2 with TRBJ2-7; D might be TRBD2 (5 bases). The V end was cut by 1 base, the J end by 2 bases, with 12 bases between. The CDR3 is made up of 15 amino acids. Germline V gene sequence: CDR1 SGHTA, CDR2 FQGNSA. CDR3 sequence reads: CASSLGLEGTYEQYF. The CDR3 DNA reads TGTGCCAGCAGCTTAGGACTCGAGGGAACCTACGAGCAGTACTTC.

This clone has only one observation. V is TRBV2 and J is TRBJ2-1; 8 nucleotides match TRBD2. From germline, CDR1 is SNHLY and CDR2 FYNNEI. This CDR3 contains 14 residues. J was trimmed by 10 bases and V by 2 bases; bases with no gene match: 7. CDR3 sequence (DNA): TGTGCCAGCAGTGAATTTTTAATAGCGGGGGAGCAGTTCTTC. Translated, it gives CASSEFLIAGEQFF. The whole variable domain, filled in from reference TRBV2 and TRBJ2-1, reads EPEVTQTPSHQVTQMGQEVILRCVPISNHLYFYWYRQILGQKVEFLVSFYNNEISEKSEIFDDQFSVERPDGSNFTLKIRSTKLEDSAMYFCASSEFLIAGEQFFGPGTRLTVL.

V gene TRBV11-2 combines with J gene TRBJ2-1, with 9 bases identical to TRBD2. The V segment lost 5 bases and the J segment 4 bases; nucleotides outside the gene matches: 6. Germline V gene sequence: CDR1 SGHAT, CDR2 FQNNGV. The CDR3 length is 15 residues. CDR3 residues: CASSPQRGEYNEQFF. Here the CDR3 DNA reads TGTGCCAGCAGCCCTCAGCGGGGGGAGTACAATGAGCAGTTCTTC.

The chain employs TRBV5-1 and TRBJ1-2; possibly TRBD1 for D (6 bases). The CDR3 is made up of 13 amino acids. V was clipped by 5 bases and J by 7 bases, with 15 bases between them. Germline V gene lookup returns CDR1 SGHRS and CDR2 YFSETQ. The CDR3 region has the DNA TGCGCCAGCAGAATGGACAGCTCCATTGGCTACACCTTC. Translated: CASRMDSSIGYTF. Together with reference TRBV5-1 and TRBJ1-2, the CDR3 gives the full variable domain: KAGVTQTPRYLIKTRGQQVTLSCSPISGHRSVSWYQQTPGQGLQFLFEYFSETQRNKGNFPGRFSGRQFSNSRSEMNVSTLELGDSALYLCASRMDSSIGYTFGSGTRLTVV.

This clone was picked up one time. The CDR3 DNA is TGTGCCAGCAGCCCAGGGGCAACGGCACGAGCTGAAGCTTTCTTT. Encoded protein: CASSPGATARAEAFF. This sequence joins TRBV3-1 (or the pseudogene TRBV3-2) and TRBJ1-1; D perhaps matches TRBD1 (6 bases). Germline CDR1 LGHDT, CDR2 YNNKEL (reference sequence). V was cut by 4 bases and J by 6 bases, with 18 bases left in between. CDR3 length: 15 residues.

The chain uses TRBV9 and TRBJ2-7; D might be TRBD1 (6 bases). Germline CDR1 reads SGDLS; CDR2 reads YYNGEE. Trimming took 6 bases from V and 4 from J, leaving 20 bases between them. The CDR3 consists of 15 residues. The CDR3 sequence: CASITRQGYGYEQYF. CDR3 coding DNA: TGTGCCAGCATCACTAGGCAGGGGTATGGGTACGAGCAGTACTTC.

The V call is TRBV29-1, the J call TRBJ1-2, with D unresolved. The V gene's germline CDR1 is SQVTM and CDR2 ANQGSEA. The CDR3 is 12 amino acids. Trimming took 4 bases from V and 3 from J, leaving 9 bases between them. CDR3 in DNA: TGCAGCGTTGTAAACAACGACTATGGCTACACCTTC. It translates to CSVVNNDYGYTF.

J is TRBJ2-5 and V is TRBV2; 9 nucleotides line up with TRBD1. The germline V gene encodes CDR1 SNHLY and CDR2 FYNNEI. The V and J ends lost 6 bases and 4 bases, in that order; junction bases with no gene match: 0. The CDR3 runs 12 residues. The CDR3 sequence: CASRTGGETQYF. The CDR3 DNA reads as TGTGCCAGCAGGACAGGGGGAGAGACCCAGTACTTC.

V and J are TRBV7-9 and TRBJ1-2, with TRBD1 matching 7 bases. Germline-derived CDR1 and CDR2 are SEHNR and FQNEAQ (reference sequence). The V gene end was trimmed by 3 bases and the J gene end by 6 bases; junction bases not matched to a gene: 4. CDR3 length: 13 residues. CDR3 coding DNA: TGTGCCAGCAGCTTCGACAGGGCAAATGGCTACACCTTC. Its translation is CASSFDRANGYTF.

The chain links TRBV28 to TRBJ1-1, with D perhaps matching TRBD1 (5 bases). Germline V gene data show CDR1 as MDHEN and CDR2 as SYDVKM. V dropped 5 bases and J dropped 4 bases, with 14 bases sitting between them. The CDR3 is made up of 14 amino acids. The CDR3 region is CASSTSLGGTEAFF. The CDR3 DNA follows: TGTGCCAGCAGTACCAGCCTGGGGGGCACTGAAGCTTTCTTT.

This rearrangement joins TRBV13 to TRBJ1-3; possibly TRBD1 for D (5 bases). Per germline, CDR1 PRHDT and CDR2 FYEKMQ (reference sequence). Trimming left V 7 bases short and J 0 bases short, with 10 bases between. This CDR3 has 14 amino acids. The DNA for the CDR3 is TGTGCCAGCATACGACAGCACTCTGGAAACACCATATATTTT. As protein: CASIRQHSGNTIYF.

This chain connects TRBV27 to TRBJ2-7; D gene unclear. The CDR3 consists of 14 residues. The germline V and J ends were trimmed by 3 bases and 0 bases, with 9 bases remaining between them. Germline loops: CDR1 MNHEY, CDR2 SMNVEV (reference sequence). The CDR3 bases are TGTGCCAGCAGTTTCTCGGCGGACTCCTACGAGCAGTACTTC. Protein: CASSFSADSYEQYF.

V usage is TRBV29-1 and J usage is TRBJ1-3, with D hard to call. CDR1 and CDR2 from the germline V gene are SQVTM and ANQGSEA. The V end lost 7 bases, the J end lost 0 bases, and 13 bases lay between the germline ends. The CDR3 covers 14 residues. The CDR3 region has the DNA TGCAGCGCGATGGCCGGGTTCTCTGGAAACACCATATATTTT. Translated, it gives CSAMAGFSGNTIYF.

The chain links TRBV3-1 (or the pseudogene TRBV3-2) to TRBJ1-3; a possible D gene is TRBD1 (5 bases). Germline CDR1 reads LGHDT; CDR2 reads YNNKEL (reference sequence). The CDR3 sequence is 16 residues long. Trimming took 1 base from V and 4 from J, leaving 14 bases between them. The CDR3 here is CASSQVSRGSGNTIYF. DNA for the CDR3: TGTGCCAGCAGCCAAGTCTCTCGGGGGTCAGGAAACACCATATATTTT.

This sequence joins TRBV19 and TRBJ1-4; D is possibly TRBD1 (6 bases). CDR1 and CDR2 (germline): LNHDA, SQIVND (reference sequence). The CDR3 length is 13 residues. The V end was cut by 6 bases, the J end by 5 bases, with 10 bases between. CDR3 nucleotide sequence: TGTGCCAGTAGCGACAGGAGAAATGAAAAACTGTTTTTT. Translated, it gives CASSDRRNEKLFF.

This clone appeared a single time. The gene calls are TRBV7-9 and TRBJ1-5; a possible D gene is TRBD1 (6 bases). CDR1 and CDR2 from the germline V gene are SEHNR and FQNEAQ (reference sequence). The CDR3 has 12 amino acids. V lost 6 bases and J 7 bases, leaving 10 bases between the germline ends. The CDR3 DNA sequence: TGTGCCAGCAGTAATCAGGGGCAGCCCCAGCATTTT. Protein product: CASSNQGQPQHF.

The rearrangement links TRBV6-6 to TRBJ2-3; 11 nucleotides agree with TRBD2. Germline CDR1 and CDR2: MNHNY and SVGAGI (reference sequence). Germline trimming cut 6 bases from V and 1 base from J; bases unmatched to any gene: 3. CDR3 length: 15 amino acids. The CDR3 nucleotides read TGTGCCAGCAGAGGACTAGCGGGTGGCACAGATACGCAGTATTTT. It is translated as CASRGLAGGTDTQYF.

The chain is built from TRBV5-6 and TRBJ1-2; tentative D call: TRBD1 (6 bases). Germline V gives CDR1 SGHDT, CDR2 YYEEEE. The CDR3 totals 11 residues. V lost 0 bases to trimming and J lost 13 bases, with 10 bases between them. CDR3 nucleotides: TGTGCCAGCAGCTTGGGACAGGACAGCACCTTC. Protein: CASSLGQDSTF.

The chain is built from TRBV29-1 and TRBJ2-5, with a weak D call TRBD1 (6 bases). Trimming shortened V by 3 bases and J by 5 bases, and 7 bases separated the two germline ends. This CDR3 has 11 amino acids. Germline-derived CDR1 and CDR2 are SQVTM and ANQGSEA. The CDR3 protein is CSVEDSETQYF. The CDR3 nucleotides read TGCAGCGTTGAGGACAGTGAGACCCAGTACTTC.

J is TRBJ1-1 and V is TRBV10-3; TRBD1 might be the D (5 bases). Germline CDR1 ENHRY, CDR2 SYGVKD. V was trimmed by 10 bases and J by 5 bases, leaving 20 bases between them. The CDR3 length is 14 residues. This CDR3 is CATKGFGGQTEAFF. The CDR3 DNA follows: TGTGCCACCAAGGGATTCGGGGGTCAGACTGAAGCTTTCTTT.

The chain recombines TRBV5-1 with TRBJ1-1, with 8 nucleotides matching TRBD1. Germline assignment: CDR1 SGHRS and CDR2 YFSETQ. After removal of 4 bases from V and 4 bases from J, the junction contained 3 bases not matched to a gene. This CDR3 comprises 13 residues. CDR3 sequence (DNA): TGCGCCAGCAGCGCGCAGGGGGCCACTGAAGCTTTCTTT. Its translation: CASSAQGATEAFF.

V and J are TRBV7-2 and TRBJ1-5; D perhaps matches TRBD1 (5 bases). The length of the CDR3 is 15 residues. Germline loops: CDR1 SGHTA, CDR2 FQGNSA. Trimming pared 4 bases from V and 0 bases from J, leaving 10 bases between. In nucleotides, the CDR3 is TGTGCCAGCAGCTCCGGGGGGTATAGCAATCAGCCCCAGCATTTT. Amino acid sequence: CASSSGGYSNQPQHF.

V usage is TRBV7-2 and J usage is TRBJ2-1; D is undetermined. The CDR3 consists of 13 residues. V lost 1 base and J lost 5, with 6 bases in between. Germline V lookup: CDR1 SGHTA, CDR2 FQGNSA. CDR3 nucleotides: TGTGCCAGCAGCTTAGGAGTACACAATGAGCAGTTCTTC. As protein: CASSLGVHNEQFF.